A single sample is the source of the 8 T cell receptor beta chains below, sequenced in a study of CD4+ T cells in melanoma (dated by TCRdb to 2021 to 2024). Library preparation used the immunoSEQ multiplex PCR assay. TCRdb retrieved this table from immuneACCESS and kept in-frame rearrangements only. Not all clones are present; in checked studies, unresolved V genes account for under half, and no reason is known for the remainder. In all, the sample holds over 100,000 clones, and about 90% of those were seen once. 3% to 4% of the sample belongs to the ten largest clones. The sample was peripheral blood. These receptor sequences come from a human donor with melanoma.

The chain is built from TRBV7-3 and TRBJ2-5; 8 nucleotides line up with TRBD1. Per germline, CDR1 SGHTA and CDR2 FQGTGA. The CDR3 is made up of 13 amino acids. The J segment lost 5 bases and the V segment lost 5 bases, leaving 4 bases of the junction unmatched. The chain's CDR3 is CASSPGGWETQYF. In nucleotides, the CDR3 is TGTGCCAGCAGCCCAGGGGGCTGGGAGACCCAGTACTTC. The full variable domain, its missing parts supplied by reference TRBV7-3 and TRBJ2-5, is GAGVSQTPSNKVTEKGKYVELRCDPISGHTALYWYRQSLGQGPEFLIYFQGTGAADDSGLPNDRFFAVRPEGSVSTLKIQRTERGDSAVYLCASSPGGWETQYFGPGTRLLVL.

J is TRBJ2-7 and V is TRBV28, with D uncertain. The germline V gene encodes CDR1 MDHEN and CDR2 SYDVKM. V was cut by 3 bases and J by 1 base, with 10 bases left in between. The CDR3 consists of 14 residues. The CDR3 protein is CASSLGTESYEQYF. The CDR3 bases are TGTGCCAGCAGTTTGGGCACTGAATCCTACGAGCAGTACTTC.

This chain uses TRBV6-5 with TRBJ2-5, with 8 bases lining up with TRBD1. The CDR3 contains 14 residues. CDR1 MNHEY and CDR2 SVGAGI come from the germline V gene. The V and J ends lost 4 bases and 7 bases, in that order; junction bases with no gene match: 8. This chain's CDR3 is CASSSDRGSGTQYF. In nucleotides, the CDR3 is TGTGCCAGCAGTTCAGACAGGGGAAGCGGGACCCAGTACTTC.

The chain combines TRBV4-1 with TRBJ2-3; the D gene is possibly TRBD1 (7 bases). Germline lookup yields CDR1 MGHRA and CDR2 YSYEKL. The CDR3 extends over 17 amino acids. V was trimmed by 4 bases and J by 0 bases, leaving 17 bases between them. The chain's CDR3 is CASSPGRGDHSTDTQYF. CDR3 DNA sequence: TGCGCCAGCAGCCCGGGCAGGGGGGACCATAGCACAGATACGCAGTATTTT.

This clone is a singleton in its sample. The chain carries TRBV5-1 and TRBJ1-5; D not certain. The germline V gene encodes CDR1 SGHRS and CDR2 YFSETQ. V dropped 2 bases and J dropped 0 bases, with 12 bases sitting between them. The CDR3 sequence is 16 residues long. In nucleotides, the CDR3 is TGCGCCAGCAGCTTTAGACGGAACTATAGCAATCAGCCCCAGCATTTT. Encoded protein: CASSFRRNYSNQPQHF.

The rearrangement links TRBV6-5 to TRBJ1-1; D is undetermined. Trimming stripped 3 bases from V and 4 bases from J, with 6 bases between. This CDR3 region has 12 residues. Germline-derived CDR1 and CDR2 are MNHEY and SVGAGI. The CDR3 spells CASSYTGTEAFF. The DNA for the CDR3 is TGTGCCAGCAGTTATACGGGCACTGAAGCTTTCTTT.

This rearrangement joins TRBV7-9 to TRBJ2-1; D possibly uses TRBD1 or TRBD2 (5 bases each). CDR1 SEHNR and CDR2 FQNEAQ come from the germline V gene (reference sequence). V was shortened by 1 base and J by 5 bases, with 15 bases between the two germline ends. The CDR3 contains 16 residues. The CDR3 reads CASSLEVLGENNEQFF. In DNA form, the CDR3 reads TGTGCCAGCAGCTTAGAGGTGTTGGGGGAGAACAATGAGCAGTTCTTC.

This rearrangement joins TRBV5-1 to TRBJ2-3; the D gene is possibly TRBD1 (5 bases). This CDR3 is 15 amino acids long. Germline assignment: CDR1 SGHRS and CDR2 YFSETQ. V lost 1 base, J lost 0 bases, and 9 bases lay in between. In DNA, the CDR3 is TGCGCCAGCAGCTTGATAGGGGCTAGCACAGATACGCAGTATTTT. It encodes CASSLIGASTDTQYF.